This T cell receptor beta chain was profiled in a study of T cells after yellow fever vaccination. Germline CDR1 reads SGHTA; CDR2 reads FQGNSA. The J segment lost 3 bases and the V segment lost 6 bases, leaving 7 bases of the junction unmatched. The CDR3 has 14 amino acids. TCRdb itself ran the 5' RACE reads through MiXCR, one entry per CDR3 protein. The sample has 230,000 or so distinct CDR3 sequences, around 3.5% seen once. This clonotype was counted at least ten times. This clonotype was obtained from a man younger than 35 who received the YFV17D yellow fever vaccine. This rearrangement joins TRBV7-2 to TRBJ2-7; 8 bases match TRBD1. The specimen comprised PBMCs, sampled 15 days after the yellow fever booster vaccination. CDR3 protein: CASSSYDRGYEQYF. The CDR3 nucleotides are TGTGCCAGCAGTTCCTATGACAGGGGCTACGAGCAGTACTTC.